The present entry profiles one T cell receptor (beta chain) with its context. Germline V gives CDR1 LNHDA, CDR2 SQIVND (reference sequence). CDR3 length equals 15 residues. V was cut by 3 bases and J by 4 bases, with 13 bases left in between. This entry is derived from a study of blood T cell repertoires in COVID-19. Study as a whole: The origin of the acute and convalescent COVID-19 samples was the United States, Italy and Spain. PBMCs, B-cell-depleted T cells, or T cells provided the cDNA or gDNA that made up the material.

As originally analysed: Amplification of reference gene primers was used by the study to estimate nucleated cell counts. Method: immunoSEQ multiplex PCR; TCRdb's copy keeps in-frame clones and lacks some. Clonal size and the V and J genes are those of that table, whereas D and trimming came from the DNA. The sample includes about 44,000 clones, approximately 86% of them seen just once. Material: peripheral blood. The V call is TRBV19, the J call TRBJ2-1; D is unclear. The clonotype originates from a woman in her sixties or seventies with acute or convalescent COVID-19. The CDR3 region has the DNA TGTGCCAGTAGTATCGTACTAACCAATTACAATGAGCAGTTCTTC. It yields the protein CASSIVLTNYNEQFF.